The rows below give T cell receptor beta chains drawn from one sample of a study of T cell responses to AZD1222 COVID-19 vaccine. Profiling relied on immunoSEQ multiplex PCR, and the TCRdb table lists in-frame clones only, not all of them. The sample holds more than 80,000 clones, more than 85% seen once. Sequencing used peripheral blood, obtained 28 days after the second AZD1222 dose. These receptors were obtained from an adult who received the AZD1222 COVID-19 vaccine. CDR3s include the opening cysteine and the closing phenylalanine or tryptophan. D genes are given only for firm matches. Rows may omit the clone size; those that give it use once, few, many or a size class.

cdr3_nt cdr3_aa clone_size j_call v_call cdr3_length d_call
TGTGCCAGCAGTTCAGGGTACCAAGAGACCCAGTACTTC CASSSGYQETQYF NA TRBJ2-5 TRBV28 13 NA
TGTGCCAGTAGGGGGCGCGGAGCTGAAAAACTGTTTTTT CASRGRGAEKLFF NA TRBJ1-4 TRBV19 13 NA
TGTGCCAGCAGTTTAGCCAGGGCGGTTCAGCCCCAGCATTTT CASSLARAVQPQHF NA TRBJ1-5 TRBV28 14 NA
TGTGCCAGCAGCCGGGGACTAGCGGGAGCGAGTGGCTACGAGCAGTACTTC CASSRGLAGASGYEQYF NA TRBJ2-7 TRBV27 17 TRBD2
TGTGCCAGCAGCCAGGGACAGCTCTACGAGCAGTACTTC CASSQGQLYEQYF NA TRBJ2-7 TRBV11-2 13 TRBD1
TGCAGCGTTGAAGGAGGGGAGAAGAGCGGCTACACCTTC CSVEGGEKSGYTF NA TRBJ1-2 TRBV29-1 13 NA
TGTGCCAGCAGCCGCGACAGGGACGAGCAGTTCTTC CASSRDRDEQFF few TRBJ2-1 TRBV7-2 12 TRBD1
TGTGCCAGCAGGTATGGACAGGGGGCTTCTAGCGGGAGCCTTTACGAGCAGTACTTC CASRYGQGASSGSLYEQYF NA TRBJ2-7 TRBV28 19 NA
TGTGCCAGCAGCCTTAGGGGCGAAAAACTGTTTTTT CASSLRGEKLFF NA TRBJ1-4 TRBV3-1/TRBV3-2 12 NA
TGTGCCAGCAGCTTAAGCCGAGACTCCTACAATGAGCAGTTCTTC CASSLSRDSYNEQFF NA TRBJ2-1 TRBV7-2 15 NA
TGTGCCAGTAGTAAACGGGACACCGTTCCCTACGAGCAGTACTTC CASSKRDTVPYEQYF NA TRBJ2-7 TRBV19 15 NA
TGTGCCATCCGAGACAACTCTGGGGCCAACGTCCTGACTTTC CAIRDNSGANVLTF NA TRBJ2-6 TRBV7-2 14 NA
TGTGCCGGGGGCGGGACAGGGGGCGGTCAGCCCCAGCATTTT CAGGGTGGGQPQHF few TRBJ1-5 TRBV28 14 TRBD1
TGTGCCAGCAGCTTATCGACAACCGGGGAGCTGTTTTTT CASSLSTTGELFF NA TRBJ2-2 TRBV7-3 13 NA
TGTGCCAGCAGTCTACAGGGGGATCAGCCCCAGCATTTT CASSLQGDQPQHF NA TRBJ1-5 TRBV7-9 13 TRBD1
TGCAGTGCCTTAGGGGGCCACGAGCAGTACTTC CSALGGHEQYF NA TRBJ2-7 TRBV20-1 11 TRBD1
TGTGCCAGCAGTTACAGGGATACCGGGGAGCTGTTTTTT CASSYRDTGELFF NA TRBJ2-2 TRBV6-2/TRBV6-3 13 NA
TGTGCCAGCAGCCAAGGACTTGGCGTTACTTTCTTT CASSQGLGVTFF once TRBJ1-1 TRBV14 12 NA
TGTGCCAGTACCGGCAGGGACCAAGAGACCCAGTACTTC CASTGRDQETQYF NA TRBJ2-5 TRBV19 13 NA
TGTGCCACCCCCAGGCGGGGGATACCAAACTATGGCTACACCTTC CATPRRGIPNYGYTF NA TRBJ1-2 TRBV7-9 15 NA
TGTGCCAGCAGCCCCTTTGGTCCACAGGAGCCCTACGAGCAGTACTTC CASSPFGPQEPYEQYF NA TRBJ2-7 TRBV11-2 16 NA
TGTGCCAGCAGCGAACACAGGGGGATAATCACTGAAGCTTTCTTT CASSEHRGIITEAFF NA TRBJ1-1 TRBV28 15 TRBD1
TGTGCCTGGAGTTCCGGGACAGTAGATGAAAAACTGTTTTTT CAWSSGTVDEKLFF NA TRBJ1-4 TRBV30 14 TRBD1
TGTGCCAGCAGTTACAGTGTAGGAAAGGGTGGCTACACCTTC CASSYSVGKGGYTF NA TRBJ1-2 TRBV6-5 14 NA
TGCGCCAGCAGCCCATTATCGCAGGGTTACACTGAAGCTTTCTTT CASSPLSQGYTEAFF NA TRBJ1-1 TRBV4-1 15 NA
TGTGCCAGCAGCATGGGACTAGCGGGAGCCGGGGACGAGCAGTTCTTC CASSMGLAGAGDEQFF NA TRBJ2-1 TRBV5-4 16 TRBD2
TGTGCCAGCAGTTTCAGGGGACAGCCCCAGCATTTT CASSFRGQPQHF once TRBJ1-5 TRBV12-3/TRBV12-4 12 NA
TGTGCCAGCAGCACCCCACCCGGGACTAGACAGACGAACACCGGGGAGCTGTTTTTT CASSTPPGTRQTNTGELFF NA TRBJ2-2 TRBV7-3 19 TRBD2
TGTGCCAGCTCACCCGCCCTGTGGCATACAGGGGGCAACGAGCAGTACTTC CASSPALWHTGGNEQYF NA TRBJ2-7 TRBV18 17 TRBD1
TGTGCCAGCAGTTGTCTAGCGGAGGGGGCGGATTACAATGAGCAGTTCTTC CASSCLAEGADYNEQFF NA TRBJ2-1 TRBV6-2/TRBV6-3 17 NA
TGCGCCAGTAGCTCCATAGCGGGCCAAGCCTTTTTCTTCTACGAGCAGTACTTC CASSSIAGQAFFFYEQYF NA TRBJ2-7 TRBV5-1 18 TRBD2
TGTGCCAGCCGTCCGCGGGGGACTAGCGGGAGTAATGAGCAGTTCTTC CASRPRGTSGSNEQFF NA TRBJ2-1 TRBV28 16 TRBD2
TGTGCCAGTACTGACGGGGCCCGCAATCAGCCCCAGCATTTT CASTDGARNQPQHF NA TRBJ1-5 TRBV19 14 NA
TGCAGCGTTGAATCGGCCGATGAAGCTTTCTTT CSVESADEAFF few TRBJ1-1 TRBV29-1 11 NA
TGTGCCAGCAGTGATAAGATACTCACTGAAGCTTTCTTT CASSDKILTEAFF NA TRBJ1-1 TRBV6-1 13 NA
TGCAGCGTTGAAGGGACAGGGGACAATCAGCCCCAGCATTTT CSVEGTGDNQPQHF NA TRBJ1-5 TRBV29-1 14 TRBD1
TGTGTGGGGTCTGGGACCTTGGCCAATCAGCCCCAGCATTTT CVGSGTLANQPQHF NA TRBJ1-5 TRBV30 14 NA
TGTGCCAGCAGTCGAGTGGGTGCAGATACGCAGTATTTT CASSRVGADTQYF NA TRBJ2-3 TRBV12-3/TRBV12-4 13 NA
TGTGCCAGCAGCGTAGTTACGAGAACTGAAGCTTTCTTT CASSVVTRTEAFF once TRBJ1-1 TRBV9 13 NA